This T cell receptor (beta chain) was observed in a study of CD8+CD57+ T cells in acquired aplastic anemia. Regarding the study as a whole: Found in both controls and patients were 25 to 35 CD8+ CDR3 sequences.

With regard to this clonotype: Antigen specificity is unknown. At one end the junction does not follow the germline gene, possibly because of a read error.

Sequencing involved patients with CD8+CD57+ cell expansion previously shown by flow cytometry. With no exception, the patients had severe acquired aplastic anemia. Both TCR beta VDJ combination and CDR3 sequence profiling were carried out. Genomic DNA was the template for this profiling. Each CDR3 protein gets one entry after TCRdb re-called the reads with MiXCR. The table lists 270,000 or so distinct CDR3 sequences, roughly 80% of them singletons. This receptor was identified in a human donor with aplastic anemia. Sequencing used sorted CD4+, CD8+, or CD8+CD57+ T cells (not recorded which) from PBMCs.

The CDR3 DNA reads as TGTGCCAGCAGCCACCGCTACCAAGATGCCCAGACCTTC. Translation: CASSHRYQDAQTF. The chain has TRBV7-9 and TRBJ2-5, with unresolved D. The CDR3 is made up of 13 amino acids. Germline values: CDR1 SEHNR, CDR2 FQNEAQ (reference sequence).